These T cell receptor beta chains were read from a single sample in a study of T cells in Graves' hyperthyroidism and ophthalmopathy. TCRdb re-called the multiplex PCR reads with MiXCR, one entry per CDR3 protein. Counted here are about 520,000 distinct CDR3 sequences, 24% occurring once; the ten biggest clones make up around 11%. The sequencing sample was made of blood. These receptors were obtained from a woman in her 30s with Graves' ophthalmopathy. Both conserved end residues are part of each CDR3. Fields, in order: V gene, J gene, D gene, clone size, CDR3 DNA, CDR3 protein. A D gene is named only where the DNA matches it firmly. Expanded clones get a size class; other rows say once, few or many, or leave the size out.

v_gene: TRBV29-1; j_gene: TRBJ1-2; d_gene: TRBD1; abundance: many; CDR3nt: TGCAGCATTCTGGACAGGAACTATGGCTACACCTTC; CDR3aa: CSILDRNYGYTF
v_gene: TRBV29-1; j_gene: TRBJ2-2; d_gene: -; abundance: -; CDR3nt: TGCAGCGTTGCAGGGGTCAACACCGGGGAGCTGTTTTTT; CDR3aa: CSVAGVNTGELFF
v_gene: TRBV7-6; j_gene: TRBJ1-2; d_gene: -; abundance: -; CDR3nt: TGTGCCAGCAGCGATATCGGGATCTATGGCTACACCTTC; CDR3aa: CASSDIGIYGYTF
v_gene: TRBV5-1; j_gene: TRBJ2-5; d_gene: -; abundance: many; CDR3nt: TGCGCCAGCAGGGGGCGAGGACAGCAAGAAGAGACCCAGTACTTC; CDR3aa: CASRGRGQQEETQYF
v_gene: TRBV6-5; j_gene: TRBJ1-1; d_gene: -; abundance: -; CDR3nt: TGTGCCAGCAGTTACTTTTCCGCTGCCACTGAAGCTTTCTTT; CDR3aa: CASSYFSAATEAFF
v_gene: TRBV30; j_gene: TRBJ1-2; d_gene: TRBD1; abundance: many; CDR3nt: TGTGCCTGGAGCCTTGGGACAGGGGGCAACGGCTACACCTTC; CDR3aa: CAWSLGTGGNGYTF
v_gene: TRBV12-3/TRBV12-4; j_gene: TRBJ1-1; d_gene: -; abundance: few; CDR3nt: TGTGCCAGCAGTACTCAGAATAAAATGAACACTGAAGCTTTCTTT; CDR3aa: CASSTQNKMNTEAFF
v_gene: TRBV27; j_gene: TRBJ1-1; d_gene: -; abundance: few; CDR3nt: TGTGCCATCCCAACCTGTGGTGAAGCTTTCTTT; CDR3aa: CAIPTCGEAFF
v_gene: TRBV28; j_gene: TRBJ2-5; d_gene: -; abundance: -; CDR3nt: TGTGCCAGCAGTTCCCCTGGGGACGGAGGGGAGACCCAGTACTTC; CDR3aa: CASSSPGDGGETQYF
v_gene: TRBV5-1; j_gene: TRBJ1-2; d_gene: -; abundance: -; CDR3nt: TGCGCCAGCAGCTTGGTTCCAGGGGCGGACCCTAACTATGGCTACACCTTC; CDR3aa: CASSLVPGADPNYGYTF
v_gene: TRBV20-1; j_gene: TRBJ2-5; d_gene: -; abundance: -; CDR3nt: TGCAGTGCTCCCCGGGGTCAAGAGACCCAGTACTTC; CDR3aa: CSAPRGQETQYF
v_gene: TRBV20-1; j_gene: TRBJ1-1; d_gene: -; abundance: few; CDR3nt: TGCAGTGCTAGATATCTAGGGGCAGAAGCTTTCTTT; CDR3aa: CSARYLGAEAFF
v_gene: TRBV12-3/TRBV12-4; j_gene: TRBJ2-7; d_gene: -; abundance: many; CDR3nt: TGTGCCAGCAGTTCCACGACGAGTTCCTTTAGCTCCTACGAGCAGTACTTC; CDR3aa: CASSSTTSSFSSYEQYF
v_gene: TRBV7-2; j_gene: TRBJ2-2; d_gene: TRBD1; abundance: many; CDR3nt: TGTGCCAGCAGCCGGGACAGGCCAGCGAACACCGGGGAGCTGTTTTTT; CDR3aa: CASSRDRPANTGELFF
v_gene: TRBV27; j_gene: TRBJ2-3; d_gene: TRBD2; abundance: few; CDR3nt: TGTGCCAGCAGTTTATTGACCAGCGGGGTTGATACGCAGTATTTT; CDR3aa: CASSLLTSGVDTQYF
v_gene: TRBV5-1; j_gene: TRBJ1-1; d_gene: -; abundance: many; CDR3nt: TGCGCCAGCAGTCCATTTGGGGGGACTGAAGCTTTCTTT; CDR3aa: CASSPFGGTEAFF
v_gene: TRBV6-5; j_gene: TRBJ2-7; d_gene: -; abundance: -; CDR3nt: TGTGCCAGCAGTTATTCGACTGATACCTACGAGCAGTACTTC; CDR3aa: CASSYSTDTYEQYF
v_gene: TRBV27; j_gene: TRBJ2-3; d_gene: -; abundance: -; CDR3nt: TGTGCCAGCAGTTCATTGACTAGCACAGATACGCAGTATTTT; CDR3aa: CASSSLTSTDTQYF
v_gene: TRBV15; j_gene: TRBJ2-7; d_gene: -; abundance: -; CDR3nt: TGTGCCACCAGCAGAGGGACAGTCATCTCCTACGAGCAGTACTTC; CDR3aa: CATSRGTVISYEQYF
v_gene: TRBV20-1; j_gene: TRBJ2-7; d_gene: -; abundance: -; CDR3nt: TGCAGTGCTAGTAGACAGGTCGACTACGAGCAGTACTTC; CDR3aa: CSASRQVDYEQYF
v_gene: TRBV5-1; j_gene: TRBJ2-5; d_gene: TRBD1; abundance: -; CDR3nt: TGCGCCAGCAGCTTGGCGCAGGGGGCGCGAGAGACCCAGTACTTC; CDR3aa: CASSLAQGARETQYF
v_gene: TRBV5-6; j_gene: TRBJ2-7; d_gene: TRBD1; abundance: -; CDR3nt: TGTGCCAGCAGCTTGGCCGGACAGGGAACTTACGAGCAGTACTTC; CDR3aa: CASSLAGQGTYEQYF
v_gene: TRBV29-1; j_gene: TRBJ2-7; d_gene: -; abundance: many; CDR3nt: TGCAGCGTTGATCTGGGGGCAAGCGACGAGCAGTACTTC; CDR3aa: CSVDLGASDEQYF
v_gene: TRBV27; j_gene: TRBJ1-5; d_gene: TRBD1; abundance: many; CDR3nt: TGTGCCAGCAGTTCGGGACAGGGTGGGCAGCCCCAGCATTTT; CDR3aa: CASSSGQGGQPQHF
v_gene: TRBV7-2; j_gene: TRBJ1-2; d_gene: TRBD1; abundance: many; CDR3nt: TGTGCCAGCAGCTCAGTAGTGGGGACAGTTTATGGCTACACCTTC; CDR3aa: CASSSVVGTVYGYTF
v_gene: TRBV20-1; j_gene: TRBJ2-7; d_gene: -; abundance: many; CDR3nt: TGCAGTGCTAGCCCTCAAATTTACGAGCAGTACTTC; CDR3aa: CSASPQIYEQYF
v_gene: TRBV12-3/TRBV12-4; j_gene: TRBJ1-3; d_gene: -; abundance: many; CDR3nt: TGTGCCAGCACCCCGAGTGGGGCTGGAAACACCATATATTTT; CDR3aa: CASTPSGAGNTIYF
v_gene: TRBV19; j_gene: TRBJ2-7; d_gene: -; abundance: few; CDR3nt: TGTGCCAGTAGTAACAGCCTAGGGGACTACGAGCAGTACTTC; CDR3aa: CASSNSLGDYEQYF
v_gene: TRBV7-9; j_gene: TRBJ2-7; d_gene: TRBD1; abundance: few; CDR3nt: TGTGCCAGCAGCCCGCCGGCGCAGGGGGCGGGGGAGCAGTACTTC; CDR3aa: CASSPPAQGAGEQYF
v_gene: TRBV28; j_gene: TRBJ1-1; d_gene: -; abundance: many; CDR3nt: TGTGCCAGCGATACGTCGGGGGGCTTGGCTGAAGCTTTCTTT; CDR3aa: CASDTSGGLAEAFF
v_gene: TRBV30; j_gene: TRBJ1-2; d_gene: -; abundance: few; CDR3nt: TGTGCCTGGGCCAGGGACCGCTATGGCTACACCTTC; CDR3aa: CAWARDRYGYTF
v_gene: TRBV28; j_gene: TRBJ1-2; d_gene: -; abundance: many; CDR3nt: TGTGCCAGCGGCGCAGTGGGGGGGGGACCGGGCGGCTACACCTTC; CDR3aa: CASGAVGGGPGGYTF
v_gene: TRBV6-1; j_gene: TRBJ1-1; d_gene: -; abundance: -; CDR3nt: TGTGCCAGCAGCCCGGGACGGCAAATGAACACTGAAGCTTTCTTT; CDR3aa: CASSPGRQMNTEAFF
v_gene: TRBV6-1; j_gene: TRBJ2-5; d_gene: -; abundance: few; CDR3nt: TGTGCCAGCAGCCTTGGGGGGGGCGTTGGGGAGACCCAGTACTTC; CDR3aa: CASSLGGGVGETQYF
v_gene: TRBV20-1; j_gene: TRBJ2-4; d_gene: TRBD2; abundance: many; CDR3nt: TGCAGTGCTCCTAGCGGGCCAGCCAAAAACATTCAGTACTTC; CDR3aa: CSAPSGPAKNIQYF
v_gene: TRBV14; j_gene: TRBJ2-7; d_gene: -; abundance: many; CDR3nt: TGTGCCAGCAGCCACCCTTACGCGGCCTACGAGCAGTACTTC; CDR3aa: CASSHPYAAYEQYF
v_gene: TRBV28; j_gene: TRBJ1-3; d_gene: -; abundance: many; CDR3nt: TGTGCCAGCAGTTTTGCACTCGCGGCCTCTGGAAACACCATATATTTT; CDR3aa: CASSFALAASGNTIYF
v_gene: TRBV6-5; j_gene: TRBJ1-1; d_gene: -; abundance: -; CDR3nt: TGTGCCAGCAGTTACACACTATTGAACACTGAAGCTTTCTTT; CDR3aa: CASSYTLLNTEAFF